This entry lists 32 T cell receptor beta chains sequenced from one sample in a study of radiation and T cells in renal cell carcinoma. Sequenced by immunoSEQ multiplex PCR; TCRdb stores in-frame clones only, minus some. The sample has approximately 90,000 clones, over 80% seen once. The time point: blood 4 weeks post-SBRT, at nephrectomy. The treatment was: 15 Gy SBRT to primary tumor, nephrectomy 4 weeks later. Sequences were derived from blood, sampled from a patient whose treatment included radiotherapy and nephrectomy. These receptors originate from a man aged 50 or older with renal cell carcinoma.

The CDR3 DNA is TGTGCCAGCTCACGCGGACTAGCGGGGGGGCAAGATACGCAGTATTTT. Residues: CASSRGLAGGQDTQYF. The chain couples TRBV18 to TRBJ2-3; 15 nucleotides line up with TRBD2. Germline CDR1 KGHSH, CDR2 LQKENI. The trim removed 4 bases at V and 5 bases at J, leaving 4 bases unmatched. The CDR3 is 16 residues long.

The rearrangement links TRBV6-5 to TRBJ2-7; TRBD1 matches at 9 bases. Germline lookup yields CDR1 MNHEY and CDR2 SVGAGI. The CDR3 runs to 12 residues. Losses at the gene ends were 6 bases for V and 6 bases for J; bases not matched to a gene: 3. CDR3 coding DNA: TGTGCCAGCAGCACGACAGGGGGCGAGCAGTACTTC. Amino acid sequence: CASSTTGGEQYF.

CDR3 residues: CASSVTRYNSPLHF. DNA for the CDR3: TGTGCCAGCAGCGTCACCCGCTATAATTCACCCCTCCACTTT. The J gene is TRBJ1-6, the V gene TRBV9; D is unclear. Trimming left V 2 bases short and J 3 bases short, with 6 bases between. Germline CDR1 SGDLS, CDR2 YYNGEE. CDR3 length equals 14 residues.

This clone has a handful of counts. J is TRBJ2-5 and V is TRBV2; D is ambiguous. The V gene's germline CDR1 is SNHLY and CDR2 FYNNEI. The CDR3 sequence is 14 residues long. Deletions cut 3 bases from V and 1 base from J, with 9 bases between. The DNA of the CDR3 is TGTGCCAGCAGTGACAGACTTCCCCAAGAGACCCAGTACTTC. Translating it yields CASSDRLPQETQYF.

The CDR3 here is CASSLTGLRSPGGYTF. CDR3 DNA: TGCGCCAGCAGCCTGACGGGTTTAAGGTCTCCCGGTGGCTACACCTTC. The rearrangement joins TRBV5-1 to TRBJ1-2; D is unresolved. The CDR3 is made up of 16 amino acids. The germline V gene has CDR1 SGHRS and CDR2 YFSETQ. V was clipped by 4 bases and J by 7 bases, with 23 bases between them.

The chain recombines TRBV27 with TRBJ1-5, with TRBD1 matching 8 bases. Germline V gene lookup returns CDR1 MNHEY and CDR2 SMNVEV (reference sequence). This CDR3 is 14 amino acids long. The J segment lost 1 base and the V segment lost 4 bases, leaving 0 bases of the junction unmatched. For the CDR3, the DNA is TGTGCCAGCAGTTCAGGGGGCAGCAATCAGCCCCAGCATTTT. It translates to CASSSGGSNQPQHF.

V and J are TRBV5-1 and TRBJ2-5; D remains unclear. Germline V lookup: CDR1 SGHRS, CDR2 YFSETQ. Trimming removed 0 bases from V and 3 bases from J, with 12 bases in between. The CDR3 extends over 15 amino acids. CDR3 protein: CASSLAQPNKETQYF. DNA of the CDR3: TGCGCCAGCAGCTTGGCACAGCCTAATAAAGAGACCCAGTACTTC.

The chain couples TRBV19 to TRBJ1-2; D is undetermined. This CDR3 spans 13 amino acids. Germline V gives CDR1 LNHDA, CDR2 SQIVND (reference sequence). The germline V and J ends were trimmed by 4 bases and 6 bases, with 12 bases remaining between them. Here the CDR3 reads CASSKLAGHGYTF. The CDR3 DNA reads as TGTGCCAGTAGTAAGTTGGCAGGTCATGGCTACACCTTC.

The V and J genes are TRBV10-3 and TRBJ2-3, with D perhaps assigned TRBD1 or TRBD2 (5 bases each). The CDR3 consists of 15 residues. V was pared by 10 bases and J by 2 bases, with 19 bases between. Germline assignment: CDR1 ENHRY and CDR2 SYGVKD. The CDR3: CATDETGTATDTQYF. CDR3 bases: TGTGCCACCGACGAGACCGGGACCGCCACAGATACGCAGTATTTT.

This clone turned up a few times. The chain couples TRBV4-3 to TRBJ2-3; D is ambiguous. V dropped 5 bases and J dropped 3 bases, with 9 bases sitting between them. There are 13 residues in the CDR3. Looked up from germline, CDR1 is LGHNA and CDR2 is YSLEER. The CDR3 loop reads CASSSQQTDTQYF. The CDR3 DNA sequence: TGCGCCAGCAGCTCCCAACAGACAGATACGCAGTATTTT.

The chain carries TRBV2 and TRBJ1-5; 12 bases fit TRBD1. The trim removed 6 bases at V and 6 bases at J, leaving 6 bases unmatched. The CDR3 extends over 15 amino acids. Germline assignment: CDR1 SNHLY and CDR2 FYNNEI. The chain's CDR3 is CASRGTGGSGQPQHF. As DNA, the CDR3 is TGTGCCAGCAGGGGGACAGGGGGCTCTGGTCAGCCCCAGCATTTT.

This chain connects TRBV5-1 to TRBJ2-5, with 9 bases identical to TRBD2. The V gene's germline CDR1 is SGHRS and CDR2 YFSETQ. The CDR3 covers 16 residues. The junction had 6 bases not matched to a gene; V was cut back by 0 bases and J by 3 bases. The CDR3 spells CASSLDGGRVKETQYF. The DNA of the CDR3 is TGCGCCAGCAGCTTGGATGGCGGGAGGGTCAAAGAGACCCAGTACTTC.

The chain has TRBV28 and TRBJ2-7; D is possibly TRBD1 (5 bases). V was cut by 1 base and J by 0 bases, with 7 bases left in between. CDR3 length equals 14 residues. Germline V gives CDR1 MDHEN, CDR2 SYDVKM. The CDR3 DNA reads TGTGCCAGCAGTTTATCAGGGAACTCCTACGAGCAGTACTTC. Protein sequence: CASSLSGNSYEQYF.

V gene TRBV27 combines with J gene TRBJ2-7; D may be TRBD1 or TRBD2 (6 bases each). Germline values: CDR1 MNHEY, CDR2 SMNVEV (reference sequence). The CDR3 extends over 13 amino acids. V dropped 3 bases and J dropped 6 bases, with 12 bases sitting between them. CDR3 DNA: TGTGCCAGCAGTTTGTACGGGGGCGGCGAGCAGTACTTC. Its protein is CASSLYGGGEQYF.

V is TRBV19 and J is TRBJ2-1; perhaps TRBD2 as D (6 bases). Trimming left V 5 bases short and J 5 bases short, with 16 bases between. Germline assignment: CDR1 LNHDA and CDR2 SQIVND (reference sequence). The CDR3 totals 15 residues. CDR3 in amino acids: CASSQISGPDNEQFF. The CDR3 nucleotides read TGTGCCAGTAGTCAGATAAGCGGGCCAGACAATGAGCAGTTCTTC. The variable domain in full, completed from reference TRBV19 and TRBJ2-1, reads DGGITQSPKYLFRKEGQNVTLSCEQNLNHDAMYWYRQDPGQGLRLIYYSQIVNDFQKGDIAEGYSVSREKKESFPLTVTSAQKNPTAFYLCASSQISGPDNEQFFGPGTRLTVL.

The chain combines TRBV9 with TRBJ1-2, with D unresolved. This CDR3 has 14 amino acids. Trimming took 3 bases from V and 3 from J, leaving 12 bases between them. Germline-derived CDR1 and CDR2 are SGDLS and YYNGEE. The DNA for the CDR3 is TGTGCCAGCAGCGATACTACGGCGGACTATGGCTACACCTTC. Translated: CASSDTTADYGYTF.

The chain is built from TRBV9 and TRBJ2-1; D is uncertain. Trimming removed 3 bases from V and 2 bases from J, with 18 bases in between. Germline CDR1 reads SGDLS; CDR2 reads YYNGEE. The CDR3 is made up of 17 amino acids. The CDR3, as DNA: TGTGCCAGCAGCGAAAGAAGGACCCTGGTAGCCTACAATGAGCAGTTCTTC. Its protein product is CASSERRTLVAYNEQFF.

The chain is built from TRBV2 and TRBJ2-7; no definite D call. This CDR3 contains 16 residues. V was clipped by 2 bases and J by 1 base, with 15 bases between them. Per germline, CDR1 SNHLY and CDR2 FYNNEI. CDR3 loop: CASSEFVRSGSYEQYF. CDR3 nucleotide sequence: TGTGCCAGCAGTGAATTCGTCCGTTCTGGGTCCTACGAGCAGTACTTC.

The V call is TRBV6-1, the J call TRBJ1-5, with D unresolved. CDR3 length: 13 amino acids. CDR1 is MNHNS, CDR2 SASEGT, per germline. The ends were cut back, 6 bases at V and 0 bases at J, with 6 bases in the middle. As DNA, the CDR3 is TGTGCCAGCAGAACAGATAGCAATCAGCCCCAGCATTTT. Its translation is CASRTDSNQPQHF.

The V and J genes are TRBV19 and TRBJ1-1, with 7 bases lining up with TRBD1. Germline V lookup: CDR1 LNHDA, CDR2 SQIVND (reference sequence). CDR3 length: 14 residues. Germline trimming cut 5 bases from V and 5 bases from J; bases unmatched to any gene: 8. The DNA for the CDR3 is TGTGCCAGTAGTTTCAGACAGGGACAAACTGAAGCTTTCTTT. It is translated as CASSFRQGQTEAFF.

The chain recombines TRBV5-1 with TRBJ1-4; maybe TRBD1 (6 bases). The V end was cut by 7 bases, the J end by 4 bases, with 14 bases between. From germline, CDR1 is SGHRS and CDR2 YFSETQ. The CDR3 totals 14 residues. The CDR3 coding sequence is TGCGCCAGCTCAACCATACAGGGTAATGAAAAACTGTTTTTT. It encodes CASSTIQGNEKLFF. Full variable domain (outside the CDR3, taken from reference TRBV5-1 and TRBJ1-4): KAGVTQTPRYLIKTRGQQVTLSCSPISGHRSVSWYQQTPGQGLQFLFEYFSETQRNKGNFPGRFSGRQFSNSRSEMNVSTLELGDSALYLCASSTIQGNEKLFFGSGTQLSVL.

This clone was found a few times. This chain uses TRBV9 with TRBJ1-3; weak D call: TRBD1 (6 bases). CDR1 and CDR2 (germline): SGDLS, YYNGEE. The germline V and J ends were trimmed by 2 bases and 0 bases, with 9 bases remaining between them. This CDR3 spans 15 amino acids. CDR3 loop: CASSVGGGSGNTIYF. In DNA form, the CDR3 reads TGTGCCAGCAGCGTTGGGGGCGGCTCTGGAAACACCATATATTTT.

V and J are TRBV2 and TRBJ2-7; D is possibly TRBD1 (5 bases). Per the germline V gene, CDR1 is SNHLY and CDR2 is FYNNEI. The CDR3 has 15 amino acids. V lost 6 bases to trimming and J lost 7 bases, with 22 bases between them. DNA for the CDR3: TGTGCCAGCAGGACGACGGACATCTCGCCTTCGGAGCAGTACTTC. Amino acid sequence: CASRTTDISPSEQYF.

This chain uses TRBV10-2 with TRBJ2-5, with a possible D match to TRBD2 (7 bases). The CDR3 extends over 15 amino acids. The V end lost 10 bases, the J end lost 2 bases, and 20 bases lay between the germline ends. CDR1 and CDR2 from the germline V gene are WSHSY and SAAADI. CDR3 nucleotides: TGCGCCACCAAGCTAGGGGGGGGCCGGCAAGAGACCCAGTACTTC. Protein sequence: CATKLGGGRQETQYF.

V usage is TRBV4-3 and J usage is TRBJ1-5; TRBD1 aligns across 7 bases. J lost 9 bases, V lost 0 bases, and 8 bases had no gene match. This CDR3 spans 15 amino acids. CDR1 and CDR2 from the germline V gene are LGHNA and YSLEER. CDR3 bases: TGCGCCAGCAGCCAAGACCGACAGGGAGGGTGGCCCCAGCATTTT. It encodes CASSQDRQGGWPQHF.

This clone was recorded only once. The chain employs TRBV5-1 and TRBJ1-5, with TRBD1 as a possible D gene (5 bases). Deletions cut 0 bases from V and 7 bases from J, with 14 bases between. Germline CDR1 and CDR2: SGHRS and YFSETQ. This CDR3 region has 15 residues. The CDR3 loop reads CASSLGTGTVQPQHF. The CDR3 bases are TGCGCCAGCAGCTTGGGAACCGGGACGGTGCAGCCCCAGCATTTT.

The V gene is TRBV4-2, the J gene TRBJ2-6, with D possibly matching TRBD1 (6 bases). With 0 bases removed from V and 0 bases from J, the gap between germline ends came to 12 bases. The CDR3 extends over 18 amino acids. Germline V gene sequence: CDR1 LGHNA, CDR2 YNFKEQ. The CDR3 DNA reads TGTGCCAGCAGCCAAGACCCCAGGGGATACTCTGGGGCCAACGTCCTGACTTTC. Encoded protein: CASSQDPRGYSGANVLTF.

J is TRBJ1-3 and V is TRBV29-1, with D uncertain. V was trimmed by 3 bases and J by 4 bases, leaving 13 bases between them. Germline CDR1 and CDR2: SQVTM and ANQGSEA. This CDR3 region has 14 residues. The DNA of the CDR3 is TGCAGCGTTGAGTTCCCATCGGGAGGAAACACCATATATTTT. Its translation is CSVEFPSGGNTIYF. Full variable domain (remainder filled in from reference TRBV29-1 and TRBJ1-3): SAVISQKPSRDICQRGTSLTIQCQVDSQVTMMFWYRQQPGQSLTLIATANQGSEATYESGFVIDKFPISRPNLTFSTLTVSNMSPEDSSIYLCSVEFPSGGNTIYFGEGSWLTVV.

J is TRBJ2-2 and V is TRBV10-3; 7 bases are shared with TRBD2. J lost 2 bases, V lost 4 bases, and 4 bases had no gene match. The CDR3 covers 15 residues. Germline V lookup: CDR1 ENHRY, CDR2 SYGVKD. Here the CDR3 DNA reads TGTGCCATCAGTGTGGGACTAACTAACACCGGGGAGCTGTTTTTT. It specifies CAISVGLTNTGELFF.

CDR3 amino acids: CASSLGQLGEQFF. For the CDR3, the DNA is TGCGCCAGCAGCTTGGGACAACTGGGAGAGCAGTTCTTC. The chain couples TRBV5-1 to TRBJ2-1; no clear D gene. The V gene's germline CDR1 is SGHRS and CDR2 YFSETQ. The CDR3 has 13 amino acids. The V end lost 0 bases, the J end lost 10 bases, and 11 bases lay between the germline ends.

The chain couples TRBV4-1 to TRBJ1-5; tentatively, D is TRBD1 (5 bases). The CDR3 spans 14 residues. Trimming took 1 base from V and 4 from J, leaving 8 bases between them. Germline CDR1 is MGHRA and CDR2 is YSYEKL. The CDR3 region has the DNA TGCGCCAGCAGCCAAGTTGGGGGGAATCAGCCCCAGCATTTT. This encodes CASSQVGGNQPQHF.

The V and J genes are TRBV4-1 and TRBJ1-5, with TRBD1 matching over 7 bases. CDR3 length: 16 residues. V gave up 1 base and J gave up 5 bases; unmatched junction bases: 8. Germline values: CDR1 MGHRA, CDR2 YSYEKL. The CDR3 here is CASSQGAGRGYQPQHF. The CDR3 nucleotides are TGCGCCAGCAGCCAAGGGGCAGGCAGGGGGTATCAGCCCCAGCATTTT.